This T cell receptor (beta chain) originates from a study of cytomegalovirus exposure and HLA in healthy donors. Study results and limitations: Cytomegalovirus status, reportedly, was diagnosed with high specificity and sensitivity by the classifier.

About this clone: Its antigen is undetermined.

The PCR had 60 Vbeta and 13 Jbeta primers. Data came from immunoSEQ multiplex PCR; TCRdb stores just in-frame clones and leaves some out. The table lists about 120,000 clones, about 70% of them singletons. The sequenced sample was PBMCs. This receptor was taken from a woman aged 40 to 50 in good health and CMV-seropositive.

The CDR3 is CASSEPQGMGKNIQYF. The CDR3 nucleotides are TGTGCCAGCAGTGAACCCCAGGGAATGGGCAAAAACATTCAGTACTTC. V gene TRBV2 combines with J gene TRBJ2-4; D perhaps matches TRBD1 (5 bases). This CDR3 contains 16 residues. Germline V gene lookup returns CDR1 SNHLY and CDR2 FYNNEI. Trimming removed 2 bases at V and 3 bases at J, with 14 bases between.